This TCR beta chain was sequenced in a study of blood T cell repertoires in COVID-19. Overall study: Whether acute or convalescent, the COVID-19 samples came from the United States, Italy and Spain. T cells, B-cell-depleted T cells, or PBMCs supplied cDNA or gDNA.

Authors' analysis steps: Reference gene primer amplification yielded estimated nucleated cell counts. Method: immunoSEQ multiplex PCR; TCRdb's copy keeps in-frame clones and lacks some. V and J calls and clone size follow that table, whereas D and trimming were derived from the DNA. The sample shows 280,000 or so clones, approximately 89% of them seen only once. Trimming left V 0 bases short and J 7 bases short, with 10 bases between. This CDR3 comprises 13 residues. Germline CDR1 SGHAT, CDR2 FQNNGV. The genes are TRBV11-2 and TRBJ2-7; no clear D gene. The sequencing input was peripheral blood. The source of this sequence is a woman in her fifties or sixties with acute or convalescent COVID-19. CDR3 in amino acids: CASSLDNRLEQYF. The CDR3 region has the DNA TGTGCCAGCAGCTTAGACAATAGACTGGAGCAGTACTTC.